This T cell receptor beta chain was captured in a study of response to subunit inactivated influenza vaccine. Study results and caveats: Authors proposed each seasonal influenza vaccination draws in few new T cells.

A single record per CDR3 protein comes from TCRdb applying MiXCR to the RT-PCR reads. The sample has more than 450,000 distinct CDR3 sequences, about 11% seen once; the top ten hold roughly 10%. This clonotype was detected only a few times. Antigen unknown. Trimming removed 0 bases from V and 3 bases from J; junction bases left unmatched: 11. Germline CDR1 reads ENHRY; CDR2 reads SYGVKD. The CDR3 covers 18 residues. The receptor was isolated from a man in his fifties who received an inactivated influenza vaccine. The rearrangement joins TRBV10-3 to TRBJ2-3; 8 bases agree with TRBD1. The sample here was PBMCs from blood, taken on the day of vaccination. The CDR3 is CAISESWTGKVGTDTQYF. CDR3 bases: TGTGCCATCAGTGAGTCTTGGACAGGGAAAGTAGGGACAGATACGCAGTATTTT.